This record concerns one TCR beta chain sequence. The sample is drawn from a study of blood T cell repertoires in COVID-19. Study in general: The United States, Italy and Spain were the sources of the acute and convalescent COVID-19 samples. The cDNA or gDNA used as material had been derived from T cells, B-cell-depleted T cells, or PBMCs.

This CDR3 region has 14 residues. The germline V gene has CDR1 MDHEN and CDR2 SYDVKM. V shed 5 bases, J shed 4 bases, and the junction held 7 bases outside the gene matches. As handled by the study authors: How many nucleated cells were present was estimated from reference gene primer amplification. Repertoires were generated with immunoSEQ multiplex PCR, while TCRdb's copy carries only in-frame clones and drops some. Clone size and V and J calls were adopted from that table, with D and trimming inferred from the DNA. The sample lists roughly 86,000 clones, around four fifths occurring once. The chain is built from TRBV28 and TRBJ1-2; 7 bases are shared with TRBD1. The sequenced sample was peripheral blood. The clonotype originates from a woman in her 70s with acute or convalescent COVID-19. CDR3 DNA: TGTGCCAGCAGTCTAACAGGGGTGGGCTATGGCTACACCTTC. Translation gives CASSLTGVGYGYTF.